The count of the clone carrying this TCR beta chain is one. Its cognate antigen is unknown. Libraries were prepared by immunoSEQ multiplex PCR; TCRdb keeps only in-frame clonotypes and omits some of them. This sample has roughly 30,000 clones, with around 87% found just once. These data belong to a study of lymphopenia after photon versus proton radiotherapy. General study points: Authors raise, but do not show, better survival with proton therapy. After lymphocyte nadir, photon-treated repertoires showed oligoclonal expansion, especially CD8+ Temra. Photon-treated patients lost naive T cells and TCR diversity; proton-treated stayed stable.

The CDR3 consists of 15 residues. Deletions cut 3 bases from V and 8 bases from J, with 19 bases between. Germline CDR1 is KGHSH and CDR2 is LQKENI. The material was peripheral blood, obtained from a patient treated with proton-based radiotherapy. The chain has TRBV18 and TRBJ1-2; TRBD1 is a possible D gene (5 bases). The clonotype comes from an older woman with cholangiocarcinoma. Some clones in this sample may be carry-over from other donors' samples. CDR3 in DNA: TGTGCCAGCTCACCGTCAGGGTCTTCGAATTACGGCTACACCTTC. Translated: CASSPSGSSNYGYTF.